This paragraph covers one T cell receptor (beta chain) sequence. A read error may account for a junction end that differs from germline. CDR1 and CDR2 from the germline V gene are DFQATT and SNEGSKA (reference sequence). The length of the CDR3 is 12 residues. These data belong to a study of CD8 T cells in Susac syndrome. With random hexamers, reverse transcription was performed on about 0.45 to 1 ug of RNA. MiXCR was run by TCRdb on the immunoSEQ multiplex PCR reads, yielding one entry per CDR3 protein. The sample shows about 80,000 distinct CDR3 sequences, around 94% of them seen only once. The sequence came from a human donor in good health. The sequencing sample was made of CD8+ T cells from PBMCs. V gene TRBV20-1 combines with J gene TRBJ2-1; weak D call: TRBD2 (7 bases). The chain's CDR3 is CSTRGGPNEQFF. As DNA, the CDR3 is TGCAGTACTAGGGGGGGGCCCAATGAGCAGTTCTTC.